This T cell receptor (beta chain) was observed in a study of shared clonotypes between healthy human individuals. Study details: Per donor, three plates held CD4 naive cells, three held CD4 memory, two held CD8 naive and one held CD8 memory.

About this clone: Its antigen is undetermined.

Study conclusions and caveats: Represented diversity (both genetic and exposure-history) was limited by the small number of donors. Generally, naive subsets (rather than memory subsets) showed larger estimated richness. The expectation was that sequencing depth would affect clonotype sharing among donors.

CD45RO-negative CD8 cells positively selected for CCR7 made up the naive population, which excluded terminally differentiated effector memory CD45RA+ cells. The V end was cut by 5 bases, the J end by 4 bases, with 15 bases between. Germline V lookup: CDR1 SGHVS, CDR2 FNYEAQ. The CDR3 consists of 14 residues. Generated by immunoSEQ multiplex PCR, the TCRdb table keeps only in-frame clones and is missing some. Among hundreds of thousands of clones listed, approximately 96% were seen once. The genes are TRBV7-6 and TRBJ2-7, with D perhaps TRBD1 or TRBD2 (6 bases each). The sequenced material came from naive CD8+ T cells sorted from blood. The receptor comes from a woman younger than 45 in good health. For the CDR3, the DNA is TGTGCCAGCAGCCCCTATGAGGGGGGTTACGAGCAGTACTTC. This translates into CASSPYEGGYEQYF.